The 30 T cell receptor beta chains below come from one sample, sequenced in a study of cytomegalovirus exposure and HLA in healthy donors. Amplification used 60 Vbeta primers and 13 Jbeta primers. Clones were read by immunoSEQ multiplex PCR, and TCRdb kept only the in-frame ones, dropping some. The sample lists roughly 99,000 clones, less than 85% occurring once. The sample was PBMCs. The receptors here all came from a male donor in good health and CMV-seronegative.

V usage is TRBV28 and J usage is TRBJ2-3, with no clear D. CDR3 length equals 12 residues. Germline lookup yields CDR1 MDHEN and CDR2 SYDVKM. V lost 11 bases and J 3 bases, leaving 12 bases between the germline ends. This CDR3 reads CASTTLTDTQYF. The CDR3 coding sequence is TGTGCCTCAACAACCCTTACAGATACGCAGTATTTT.

The genes are TRBV7-3 and TRBJ2-7, with 8 bases lining up with TRBD1. This CDR3 spans 15 amino acids. Germline V gene data show CDR1 as SGHTA and CDR2 as FQGTGA. With V trimmed by 2 bases and J by 7 bases, 10 bases remained unmatched. CDR3 nucleotide sequence: TGTGCCAGCAGCTTACCGGGACAGGACATGGGGGAGCAGTACTTC. Its translation: CASSLPGQDMGEQYF.

V is TRBV6-5 and J is TRBJ2-5; D possibly corresponds to TRBD2 (5 bases). Germline V lookup: CDR1 MNHEY, CDR2 SVGAGI. This CDR3 is built from 14 residues. V lost 0 bases to trimming and J lost 5 bases, with 10 bases between them. CDR3 nucleotides: TGTGCCAGCAGTTACTCGAACGGACTGGAGACCCAGTACTTC. It yields the protein CASSYSNGLETQYF.

The chain recombines TRBV18 with TRBJ2-2, with 7 bases matching TRBD2. The germline V gene encodes CDR1 KGHSH and CDR2 LQKENI. V lost 2 bases, J lost 1 base, and 4 bases stayed unmatched. This CDR3 has 16 residues. The CDR3 region has the DNA TGTGCCAGCTCACCAGCCCTAGCGGAGAACACCGGGGAGCTGTTTTTT. Translated: CASSPALAENTGELFF.

The V and J genes are TRBV23-1 and TRBJ1-1; D is unclear. TRBV23-1 is labeled an ORF, and its function is uncertain. The CDR3 covers 16 residues. Trimming shortened V by 1 base and J by 0 bases, and 12 bases separated the two germline ends. The CDR3 region has the DNA TGCGCCAGCAGTCAATTGGGGAGGATCATGAACACTGAAGCTTTCTTT. Translated: CASSQLGRIMNTEAFF.

The rearrangement uses TRBV6-5 and TRBJ1-1; D is unresolved. V shed 6 bases and J shed 3 bases, with 14 bases lying between them. In germline, CDR1 is MNHEY, CDR2 SVGAGI. This CDR3 has 14 amino acids. CDR3 in amino acids: CASRRGKRDTEAFF. In DNA, the CDR3 is TGTGCCAGCAGGCGAGGGAAAAGGGACACTGAAGCTTTCTTT.

Only a few counts were recorded for this clone. This rearrangement joins TRBV5-1 to TRBJ2-7; TRBD2 matches 9 bases. CDR1 is SGHRS and CDR2 is YFSETQ in the germline V gene. The V gene end was trimmed by 5 bases and the J gene end by 1 base; junction bases not matched to a gene: 7. This CDR3 region has 15 residues. CDR3 residues: CASSEVAGVSYEQYF. The CDR3 DNA follows: TGCGCCAGCAGTGAGGTAGCGGGGGTGTCCTACGAGCAGTACTTC.

The rearrangement links TRBV7-9 to TRBJ2-1, with 8 bases identical to TRBD2. V was clipped by 0 bases and J by 3 bases; unmatched bases: 4. The CDR3 loop spans 16 amino acids. Germline loops: CDR1 SEHNR, CDR2 FQNEAQ (reference sequence). The CDR3 sequence is CASSLAAGVYYNEQFF. The CDR3 nucleotides read TGTGCCAGCAGCTTAGCAGCGGGAGTTTACTACAATGAGCAGTTCTTC.

The V call is TRBV11-1, the J call TRBJ2-7, with 10 bases lining up with TRBD1. V dropped 5 bases and J dropped 6; count of bases not matched to a gene: 7. Germline-derived CDR1 and CDR2 are SGHAT and FQDESV (reference sequence). CDR3 size: 14 residues. CDR3 coding DNA: TGTGCCAGCAGCCCCGGGACAGGGGCGGGCGAGCAGTACTTC. The encoded protein is CASSPGTGAGEQYF.

A note on this clone: This specimen includes other DNA sequences encoding the same CDR3. This sequence joins TRBV5-1 and TRBJ2-5, with D perhaps matching TRBD2 (5 bases). CDR3 size: 11 residues. The V gene lost 3 bases and the J gene lost 5 bases, with 5 bases spanning the gap. Germline CDR1 SGHRS, CDR2 YFSETQ. The CDR3 DNA sequence: TGCGCCAGCAGCTGGAGGGAGACCCAGTACTTC. Amino acids: CASSWRETQYF. The full variable domain, in which reference TRBV5-1 and TRBJ2-5 provide the parts outside the CDR3, is KAGVTQTPRYLIKTRGQQVTLSCSPISGHRSVSWYQQTPGQGLQFLFEYFSETQRNKGNFPGRFSGRQFSNSRSEMNVSTLELGDSALYLCASSWRETQYFGPGTRLLVL.

This clone was observed a single time. The rearrangement links TRBV25-1 to TRBJ2-7; 8 nucleotides align to TRBD2. Per the germline V gene, CDR1 is MGHDK and CDR2 is SYGVNS. The CDR3 spans 13 residues. Unmatched junction bases numbered 6, after V lost 1 base and J lost 10 bases. Here the CDR3 reads CASSELSSGPQYF. CDR3 bases: TGTGCCAGCAGTGAATTGTCTAGCGGGCCCCAGTACTTC.

The chain is built from TRBV4-1 and TRBJ1-2; D unresolved. The CDR3 loop spans 14 amino acids. The V end lost 0 bases, the J end lost 7 bases, and 12 bases lay between the germline ends. Germline-derived CDR1 and CDR2 are MGHRA and YSYEKL. In nucleotides, the CDR3 is TGCGCCAGCAGCCAAGAGAGTGAAATTGGTGGCTACACCTTC. It codes for CASSQESEIGGYTF.

The table lists this clone with a count of one. The chain links TRBV19 to TRBJ1-5; 7 positions match TRBD1. V shed 6 bases, J shed 9 bases, and the junction held 11 bases outside the gene matches. Germline CDR1 and CDR2: LNHDA and SQIVND (reference sequence). The CDR3 consists of 14 residues. CDR3 region: CASSSGDRKRPQHF. CDR3 coding DNA: TGTGCCAGTAGCTCAGGGGACAGAAAGCGGCCCCAGCATTTT.

V is TRBV9 and J is TRBJ2-1; D is perhaps TRBD2 (6 bases). CDR3 length: 13 residues. V was clipped by 3 bases and J by 7 bases, with 11 bases between them. CDR1 and CDR2 from the germline V gene are SGDLS and YYNGEE. CDR3 amino acids: CASSELTRNEQFF. The CDR3 DNA reads TGTGCCAGCAGCGAATTGACTAGGAATGAGCAGTTCTTC. Looking up the rest from reference TRBV9 and TRBJ2-1 gives the full variable domain: DSGVTQTPKHLITATGQRVTLRCSPRSGDLSVYWYQQSLDQGLQFLIQYYNGEERAKGNILERFSAQQFPDLHSELNLSSLELGDSALYFCASSELTRNEQFFGPGTRLTVL.

The rearrangement joins TRBV7-8 to TRBJ1-1; TRBD1 might be the D (5 bases). Between the trimmed V and J ends, which lost 2 bases and 0 bases, there was a span of 10 bases. The CDR3 covers 15 residues. Germline assignment: CDR1 SGHVS and CDR2 FQNEAQ. CDR3 protein: CASSLHLGLNTEAFF. CDR3 DNA: TGTGCCAGCAGCTTACATTTGGGGCTGAACACTGAAGCTTTCTTT.

This chain connects TRBV19 to TRBJ2-7; TRBD1 agrees at 9 bases. Germline V gene sequence: CDR1 LNHDA, CDR2 SQIVND (reference sequence). The CDR3 has 14 amino acids. J gave up 2 bases and V 5 bases, and 4 bases lay outside the gene matches. The CDR3 sequence: CASSAGTGTYEQYF. The CDR3 bases are TGTGCCAGTAGTGCCGGGACAGGGACCTACGAGCAGTACTTC.

V usage is TRBV27 and J usage is TRBJ2-5; 11 bases agree with TRBD1. V was clipped by 2 bases and J by 7 bases; unmatched bases: 0. Per germline, CDR1 MNHEY and CDR2 SMNVEV (reference sequence). The CDR3 spans 13 residues. The CDR3 bases are TGTGCCAGCAGTTTAGGGACAGGGGGGACCCAGTACTTC. Translating it yields CASSLGTGGTQYF.

This clone was detected a few times. The CDR3 loop is CASSWRESSYNEQFF. For the CDR3, the DNA is TGTGCCAGCAGCTGGCGGGAATCCTCCTACAATGAGCAGTTCTTC. The genes are TRBV7-7 and TRBJ2-1; D may be TRBD2 (6 bases). Germline V gives CDR1 SSHAT, CDR2 FNYEAQ (reference sequence). The germline V and J ends were trimmed by 4 bases and 0 bases, with 10 bases remaining between them. This CDR3 spans 15 amino acids.

The chain couples TRBV4-3 to TRBJ2-3; D gene uncertain. The CDR3 has 13 residues. V lost 4 bases and J lost 0, with 5 bases in between. Per germline, CDR1 LGHNA and CDR2 YSLEER. The CDR3 sequence is CASSPQSTDTQYF. For the CDR3, the DNA is TGCGCCAGCAGCCCACAAAGCACAGATACGCAGTATTTT.

V gene TRBV5-4 combines with J gene TRBJ1-4; D perhaps matches TRBD1 (6 bases). The CDR3 spans 15 residues. The ends were cut back, 3 bases at V and 8 bases at J, with 17 bases in the middle. The germline gives CDR1 SGHNT, CDR2 YYREEE (reference sequence). For the CDR3, the DNA is TGTGCCAGCAGCTCCATCGGGGGGCAAAGAGAAAAACTGTTTTTT. Translated, it gives CASSSIGGQREKLFF.

The chain couples TRBV9 to TRBJ2-5; possibly TRBD2 for D (5 bases). Germline V CDR1 and CDR2: SGDLS, YYNGEE. The CDR3 runs to 14 residues. The V end was cut by 2 bases, the J end by 5 bases, with 13 bases between. CDR3 sequence (DNA): TGTGCCAGCAGCGTCGCGGGCTCGCAGGAGACCCAGTACTTC. Residues: CASSVAGSQETQYF.

The chain recombines TRBV7-2 with TRBJ2-5; D perhaps matches TRBD1 (5 bases). Germline CDR1 and CDR2: SGHTA and FQGNSA. This CDR3 contains 13 residues. The V end lost 5 bases, the J end lost 5 bases, and 12 bases lay between the germline ends. CDR3: CASSPDRDETQYF. The CDR3 region has the DNA TGTGCCAGCAGCCCTGACAGAGACGAGACCCAGTACTTC.

The rearrangement joins TRBV11-2 to TRBJ2-3; D gene unclear. Germline assignment: CDR1 SGHAT and CDR2 FQNNGV. V was trimmed by 6 bases and J by 1 base, leaving 8 bases between them. This CDR3 has 13 amino acids. CDR3 DNA: TGTGCCAGCAGTGTCCGTGGCACAGATACGCAGTATTTT. Amino acid sequence: CASSVRGTDTQYF.

The J gene is TRBJ2-7, the V gene TRBV7-9; D is perhaps TRBD1 (6 bases). The V and J ends lost 5 bases and 5 bases respectively, with 19 bases between them. The CDR3 is made up of 15 amino acids. CDR1 is SEHNR and CDR2 is FQNEAQ in the germline V gene (reference sequence). CDR3 in amino acids: CASSPQGGTGHEQYF. Written as DNA, the CDR3 is TGTGCCAGCAGCCCCCAAGGGGGAACAGGCCACGAGCAGTACTTC.

The CDR3 spells CSVVKGHKLFF. The CDR3 DNA sequence: TGCAGCGTTGTGAAGGGGCATAAACTGTTTTTT. The chain joins TRBV29-1 to TRBJ1-4; tentative D call: TRBD1 (5 bases). Germline CDR1 is SQVTM and CDR2 is ANQGSEA. CDR3 size: 11 residues. V lost 4 bases, J lost 11 bases, and 11 bases lay in between.

This clone was detected only a few times. V gene TRBV18 combines with J gene TRBJ1-5; D gene unclear. Germline-derived CDR1 and CDR2 are KGHSH and LQKENI. The length of the CDR3 is 15 residues. V was cut by 2 bases and J by 2 bases, with 10 bases left in between. DNA for the CDR3: TGTGCCAGCTCACCATGGCAGAACGGCAATCAGCCCCAGCATTTT. It codes for CASSPWQNGNQPQHF.

In its sample, this clone was seen a few times. This sequence joins TRBV10-3 and TRBJ1-1; no definite D call. V gave up 10 bases and J gave up 3 bases, with 15 bases separating them. The V gene's germline CDR1 is ENHRY and CDR2 SYGVKD. The CDR3 runs 13 residues. The CDR3 spells CATHYGRDTEAFF. CDR3 nucleotide sequence: TGTGCCACCCACTATGGGCGGGACACTGAAGCTTTCTTT.

V gene TRBV9 combines with J gene TRBJ2-7; 14 positions match TRBD2. The trim removed 3 bases at V and 3 bases at J, leaving 8 bases unmatched. Germline values: CDR1 SGDLS, CDR2 YYNGEE. The CDR3 covers 17 residues. DNA of the CDR3: TGTGCCAGCAGCGCCGGGACTAGCGGGAGCGGACGCTACGAGCAGTACTTC. Translating gives CASSAGTSGSGRYEQYF.

The chain recombines TRBV4-3 with TRBJ1-1, with 9 bases identical to TRBD1. This CDR3 is 14 amino acids long. CDR1 and CDR2 (germline): LGHNA, YSLEER. With V trimmed by 4 bases and J by 3 bases, 3 bases remained unmatched. The CDR3: CASSPGTGYTEAFF. In DNA form, the CDR3 reads TGCGCCAGCAGCCCCGGGACAGGGTACACTGAAGCTTTCTTT.

The chain uses TRBV5-4 and TRBJ1-1; TRBD1 agrees at 8 bases. Germline V CDR1 and CDR2: SGHNT, YYREEE (reference sequence). V gave up 4 bases and J gave up 9 bases; unmatched junction bases: 5. The CDR3 contains 12 residues. The DNA for the CDR3 is TGTGCCAGCAGCGCGGGGACAGGAAAAGCTTTCTTT. Amino acid sequence: CASSAGTGKAFF. The complete variable domain, with remaining parts taken from reference TRBV5-4 and TRBJ1-1, reads ETGVTQSPTHLIKTRGQQVTLRCSSQSGHNTVSWYQQALGQGPQFIFQYYREEENGRGNFPPRFSGLQFPNYSSELNVNALELDDSALYLCASSAGTGKAFFGQGTRLTVV.